Below are 3 T cell receptor beta chains sequenced from a single sample in a study of blood T cells in healthy people across ages. The second PCR ran roughly 6 to 11 cycles with a sample-barcoded 5' primer and J-beta primers. Each CDR3 protein gets one entry after TCRdb re-called the 5' RACE reads with MiXCR. The sample lists more than 1,000,000 distinct CDR3 sequences; under 30% were seen once. These data were also reused for a study on T cells of mothers and their children.

The sequenced sample consisted of blood. Source of these receptors: a girl aged 2-15 years in good health.

This clonotype appeared a few times. V usage is TRBV5-1 and J usage is TRBJ2-5, with 7 nucleotides matching TRBD1. Gene TRBJ2-1 matches the end of the DNA better, so the J call may be wrong. The CDR3 sequence is 14 residues long. Germline V gene data show CDR1 as SGHRS and CDR2 as YFSETQ. This CDR3 reads CASSLTPQGTEQFF. The CDR3 bases are TGCGCCAGCAGCTTGACCCCACAGGGGACTGAGCAGTTCTTC.

This clonotype has just a few counts. This sequence joins TRBV29-1 and TRBJ1-5; possible D gene TRBD1, 6 bases. This CDR3 has 13 amino acids. The germline CDR1 and CDR2 sequences are SQVTM and ANQGSEA. CDR3 residues: CTLRTAINQPQHF. The CDR3 DNA reads as TGCACCCTAAGGACAGCGATAAATCAGCCCCAGCATTTT. Drawing the rest from reference TRBV29-1 and TRBJ1-5, the complete variable domain is SAVISQKPSRDICQRGTSLTIQCQVDSQVTMMFWYRQQPGQSLTLIATANQGSEATYESGFVIDKFPISRPNLTFSTLTVSNMSPEDSSIYLCTLRTAINQPQHFGDGTRLSIL.

Only a few counts were recorded for this clonotype. The V and J genes are TRBV24-1 and TRBJ2-2, with 9 nucleotides matching TRBD1. The germline V gene encodes CDR1 KGHDR and CDR2 SFDVKD. Losses at the gene ends were 11 bases for V and 6 bases for J; bases not matched to a gene: 6. The CDR3 length is 13 residues. CDR3 amino acids: CASGTGKPGELFF. The CDR3 region has the DNA TGTGCCAGCGGGACAGGGAAACCCGGGGAGCTGTTTTTT.